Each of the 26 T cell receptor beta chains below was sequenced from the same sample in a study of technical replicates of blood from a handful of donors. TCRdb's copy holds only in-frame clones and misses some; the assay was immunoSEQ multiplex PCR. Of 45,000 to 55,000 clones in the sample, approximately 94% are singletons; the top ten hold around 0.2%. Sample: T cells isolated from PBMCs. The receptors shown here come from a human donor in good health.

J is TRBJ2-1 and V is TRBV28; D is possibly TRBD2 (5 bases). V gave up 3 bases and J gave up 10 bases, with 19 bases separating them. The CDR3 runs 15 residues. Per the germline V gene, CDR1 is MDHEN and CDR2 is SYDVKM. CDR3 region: CASSLVGVSTGEQFF. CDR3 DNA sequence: TGTGCCAGCAGTTTGGTTGGGGTTTCTACGGGGGAGCAGTTCTTC. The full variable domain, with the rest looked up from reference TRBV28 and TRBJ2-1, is DVKVTQSSRYLVKRTGEKVFLECVQDMDHENMFWYRQDPGLGLRLIYFSYDVKMKEKGDIPEGYSVSREKKERFSLILESASTNQTSMYLCASSLVGVSTGEQFFGPGTRLTVL.

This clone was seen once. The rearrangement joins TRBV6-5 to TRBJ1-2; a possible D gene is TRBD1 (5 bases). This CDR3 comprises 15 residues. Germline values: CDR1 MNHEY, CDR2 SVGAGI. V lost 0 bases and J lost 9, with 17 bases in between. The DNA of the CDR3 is TGTGCCAGCAGTTACTCGGGACGGGGGGATGGAAGCTACACCTTC. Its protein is CASSYSGRGDGSYTF.

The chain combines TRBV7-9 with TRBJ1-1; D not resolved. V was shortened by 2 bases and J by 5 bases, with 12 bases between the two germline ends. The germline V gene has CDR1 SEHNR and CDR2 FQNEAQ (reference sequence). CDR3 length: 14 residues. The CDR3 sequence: CASSLNTVMTEAFF. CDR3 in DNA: TGTGCCAGCAGCTTAAACACCGTGATGACTGAAGCTTTCTTT.

CDR3 sequence reads: CASSSGVAGGPRNEQYF. CDR3 DNA sequence: TGCGCCAGCAGCTCTGGAGTCGCGGGAGGGCCGAGAAACGAGCAGTACTTC. This chain uses TRBV5-1 with TRBJ2-7, with TRBD2 identical over 9 bases. This CDR3 comprises 17 residues. V lost 3 bases and J lost 5; bases outside the gene matches: 15. CDR1 and CDR2 from the germline V gene are SGHRS and YFSETQ.

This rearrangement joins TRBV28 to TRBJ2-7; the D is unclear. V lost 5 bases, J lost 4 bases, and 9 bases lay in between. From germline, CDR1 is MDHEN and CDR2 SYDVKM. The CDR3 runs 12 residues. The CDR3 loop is CASSDTKYEQYF. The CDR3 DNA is TGTGCCAGCAGTGACACAAAATACGAGCAGTACTTC.

DNA of the CDR3: TGCAGCGTTCGGGTCAAACCCCCTTATGGCTACACCTTC. It translates to CSVRVKPPYGYTF. The rearrangement joins TRBV29-1 to TRBJ1-2; unclear D gene. Germline V gives CDR1 SQVTM, CDR2 ANQGSEA. V was pared by 5 bases and J by 5 bases, with 15 bases between. The CDR3 length is 13 residues.

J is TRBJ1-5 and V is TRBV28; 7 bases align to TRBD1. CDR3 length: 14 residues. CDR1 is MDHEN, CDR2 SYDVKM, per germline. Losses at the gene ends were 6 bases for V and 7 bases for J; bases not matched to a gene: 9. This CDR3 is CASSHDRAEQPQHF. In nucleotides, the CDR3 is TGTGCCAGCAGCCACGACAGGGCGGAACAGCCCCAGCATTTT.

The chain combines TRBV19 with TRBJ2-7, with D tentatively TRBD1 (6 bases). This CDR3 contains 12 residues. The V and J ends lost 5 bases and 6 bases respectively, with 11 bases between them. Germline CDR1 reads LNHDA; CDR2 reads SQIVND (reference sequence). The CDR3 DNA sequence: TGTGCCAGTAGTTTCCCAGGGGCCGAGCAGTACTTC. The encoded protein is CASSFPGAEQYF.

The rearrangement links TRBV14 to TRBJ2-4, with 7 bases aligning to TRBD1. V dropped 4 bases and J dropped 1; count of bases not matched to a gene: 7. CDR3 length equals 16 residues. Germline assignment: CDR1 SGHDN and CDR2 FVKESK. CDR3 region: CASSPLTGQAKNIQYF. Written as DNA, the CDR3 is TGTGCCAGCAGCCCTTTGACAGGGCAGGCCAAAAACATTCAGTACTTC.

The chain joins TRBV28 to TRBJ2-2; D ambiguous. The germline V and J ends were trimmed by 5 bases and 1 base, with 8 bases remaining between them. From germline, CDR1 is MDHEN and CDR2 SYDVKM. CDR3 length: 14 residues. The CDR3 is CASSLLENTGELFF. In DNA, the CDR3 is TGTGCCAGCAGTCTACTCGAGAACACCGGGGAGCTGTTTTTT.

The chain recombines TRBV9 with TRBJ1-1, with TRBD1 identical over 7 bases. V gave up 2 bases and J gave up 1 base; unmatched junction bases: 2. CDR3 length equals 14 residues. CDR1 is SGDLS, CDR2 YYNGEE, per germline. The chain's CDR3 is CASSVGQTNTEAFF. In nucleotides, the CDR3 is TGTGCCAGCAGCGTGGGACAGACGAACACTGAAGCTTTCTTT. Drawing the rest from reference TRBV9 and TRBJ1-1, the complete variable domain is DSGVTQTPKHLITATGQRVTLRCSPRSGDLSVYWYQQSLDQGLQFLIQYYNGEERAKGNILERFSAQQFPDLHSELNLSSLELGDSALYFCASSVGQTNTEAFFGQGTRLTVV.

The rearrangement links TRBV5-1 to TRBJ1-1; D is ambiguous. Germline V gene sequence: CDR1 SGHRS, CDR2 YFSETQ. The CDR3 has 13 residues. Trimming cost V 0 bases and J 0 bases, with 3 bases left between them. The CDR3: CASSLGLNTEAFF. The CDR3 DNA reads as TGCGCCAGCAGCTTGGGGCTGAACACTGAAGCTTTCTTT.

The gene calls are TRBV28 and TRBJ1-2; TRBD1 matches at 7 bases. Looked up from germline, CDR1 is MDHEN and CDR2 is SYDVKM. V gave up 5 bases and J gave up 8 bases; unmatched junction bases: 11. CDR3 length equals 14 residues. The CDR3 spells CASSLPATGWGYTF. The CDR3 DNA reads TGTGCCAGCAGTCTCCCCGCGACAGGGTGGGGCTACACCTTC.

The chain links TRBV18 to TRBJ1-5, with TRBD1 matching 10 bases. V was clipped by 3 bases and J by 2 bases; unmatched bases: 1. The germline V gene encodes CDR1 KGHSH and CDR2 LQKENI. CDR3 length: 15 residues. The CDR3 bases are TGTGCCAGCTCACCCGGGACAGGGGGCAATCAGCCCCAGCATTTT. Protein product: CASSPGTGGNQPQHF.

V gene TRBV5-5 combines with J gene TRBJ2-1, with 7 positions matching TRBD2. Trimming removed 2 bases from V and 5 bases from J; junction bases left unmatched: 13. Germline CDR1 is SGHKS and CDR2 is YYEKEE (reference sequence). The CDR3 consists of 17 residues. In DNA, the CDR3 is TGTGCCAGCAGCTTCAGGCTTGTGGGAGGGAAAGACAATGAGCAGTTCTTC. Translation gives CASSFRLVGGKDNEQFF.

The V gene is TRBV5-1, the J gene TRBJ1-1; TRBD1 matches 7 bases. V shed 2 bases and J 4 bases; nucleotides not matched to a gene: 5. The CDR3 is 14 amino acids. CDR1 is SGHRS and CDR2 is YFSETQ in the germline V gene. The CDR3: CASSLNRGVTEAFF. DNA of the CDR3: TGCGCCAGCAGCTTAAACAGGGGCGTCACTGAAGCTTTCTTT.

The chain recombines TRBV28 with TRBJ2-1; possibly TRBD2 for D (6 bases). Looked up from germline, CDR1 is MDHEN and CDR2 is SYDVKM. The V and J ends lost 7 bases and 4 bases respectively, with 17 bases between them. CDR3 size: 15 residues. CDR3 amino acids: CASNGGGPQYNEQFF. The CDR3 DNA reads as TGTGCCAGCAACGGAGGAGGGCCGCAATACAATGAGCAGTTCTTC.

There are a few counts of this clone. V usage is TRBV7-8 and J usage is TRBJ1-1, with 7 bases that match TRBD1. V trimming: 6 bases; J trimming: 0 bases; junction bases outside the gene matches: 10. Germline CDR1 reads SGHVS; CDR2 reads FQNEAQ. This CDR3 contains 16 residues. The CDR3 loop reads CASRRTGGAMNTEAFF. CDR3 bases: TGTGCCAGCAGACGGACAGGAGGGGCAATGAACACTGAAGCTTTCTTT.

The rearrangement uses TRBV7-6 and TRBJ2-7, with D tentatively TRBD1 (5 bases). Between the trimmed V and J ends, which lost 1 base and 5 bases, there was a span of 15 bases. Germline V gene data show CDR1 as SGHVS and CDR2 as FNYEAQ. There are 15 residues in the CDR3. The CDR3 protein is CASSLVPGSSNEQYF. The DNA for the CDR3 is TGTGCCAGCAGCTTAGTACCAGGGTCTTCCAACGAGCAGTACTTC.

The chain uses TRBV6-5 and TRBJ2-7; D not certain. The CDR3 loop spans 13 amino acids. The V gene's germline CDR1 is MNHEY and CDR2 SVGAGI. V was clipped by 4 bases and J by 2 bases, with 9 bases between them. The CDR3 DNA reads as TGTGCCAGCAGTTGGGCAGCCACCTACGAGCAGTACTTC. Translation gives CASSWAATYEQYF.

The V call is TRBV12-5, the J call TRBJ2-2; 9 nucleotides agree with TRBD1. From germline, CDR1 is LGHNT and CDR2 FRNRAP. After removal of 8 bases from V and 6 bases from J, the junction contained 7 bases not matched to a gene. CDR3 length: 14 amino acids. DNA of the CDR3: TGTGCTAGTACAAGCGGGACAGGGTCCGGGGAGCTGTTTTTT. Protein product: CASTSGTGSGELFF.

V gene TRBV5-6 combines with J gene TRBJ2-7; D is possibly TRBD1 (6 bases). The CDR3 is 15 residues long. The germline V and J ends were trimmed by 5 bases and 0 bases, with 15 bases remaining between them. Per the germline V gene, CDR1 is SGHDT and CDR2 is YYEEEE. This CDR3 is CASRGRWTASYEQYF. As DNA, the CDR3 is TGTGCCAGCAGGGGACGGTGGACAGCCTCCTACGAGCAGTACTTC.

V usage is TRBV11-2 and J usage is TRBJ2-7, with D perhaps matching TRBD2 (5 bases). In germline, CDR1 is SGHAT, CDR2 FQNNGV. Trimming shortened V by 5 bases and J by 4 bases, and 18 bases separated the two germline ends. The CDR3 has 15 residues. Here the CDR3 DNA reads TGTGCCAGCAGCGAGCGGTCTAGCTTCCTATACGAGCAGTACTTC. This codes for CASSERSSFLYEQYF.

The CDR3 DNA reads as TGTGCCAGCAGCCGGGGAAATTTGCGGTCCGGAAACACCATATATTTT. Its translation: CASSRGNLRSGNTIYF. This sequence joins TRBV7-8 and TRBJ1-3; no definite D call. This CDR3 region has 16 residues. Trimming stripped 5 bases from V and 4 bases from J, with 18 bases between. From germline, CDR1 is SGHVS and CDR2 FQNEAQ.

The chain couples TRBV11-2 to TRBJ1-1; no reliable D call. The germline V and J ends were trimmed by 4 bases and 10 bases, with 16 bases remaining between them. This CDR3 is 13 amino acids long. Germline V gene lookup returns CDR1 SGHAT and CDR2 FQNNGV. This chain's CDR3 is CASSSSALRGAFF. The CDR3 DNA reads TGTGCCAGCAGCTCCTCGGCCCTTCGGGGAGCTTTCTTT. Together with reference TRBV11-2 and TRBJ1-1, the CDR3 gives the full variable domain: EAGVAQSPRYKIIEKRQSVAFWCNPISGHATLYWYQQILGQGPKLLIQFQNNGVVDDSQLPKDRFSAERLKGVDSTLKIQPAKLEDSAVYLCASSSSALRGAFFGQGTRLTVV.

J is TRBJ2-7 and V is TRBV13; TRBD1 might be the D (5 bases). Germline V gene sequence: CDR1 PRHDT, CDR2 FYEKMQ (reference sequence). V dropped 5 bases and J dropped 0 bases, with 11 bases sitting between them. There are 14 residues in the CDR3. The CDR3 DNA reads TGTGCCAGCAGCCGCACAGGTAGCTCCTACGAGCAGTACTTC. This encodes CASSRTGSSYEQYF.